This TCR beta chain was sequenced in a study of blood T cell repertoires in COVID-19 (dated by TCRdb to 2020 to 2021). Background on the whole study: Samples covering the acute and convalescent phases of COVID-19 were provided by collaborators in the United States, Italy and Spain. The prospective study material was composed of cDNA or gDNA derived from T cells, B-cell-depleted T cells, or PBMCs. The dataset comprised deeply sampled blood TCRbeta repertoires from subjects exposed to, actively infected with, or recovered from COVID-19. Samples were obtained from the ongoing ImmuneRACE study (first 160 participants) and from some 1,200 subjects provided by 6 global collaborators. HLA class I and class II types, where available, came from metadata supplied by the sample provider rather than from assay-based typing. The repertoires were released in a freely available public database meant as a resource for research on the immune response to SARS-CoV-2. The sample metadata nearly always contained a de-identified subject ID, COVID-19 status, age in years and sex.

Compared with germline, V lacks 5 bases and J lacks 4 bases; bases without a gene match: 3. The germline V gene (reference sequence) supplies CDR1 LNHDA and CDR2 SQIVND. Inclusive of the bounding cysteine and phenylalanine, the CDR3 is 13 residues long. CDR3 DNA only is kept here, 39 bases in frame from base 1. Each collaborating institution followed its own protocols to collect whole blood in K2EDTA tubes. For TCRbeta analysis, collaborators shipped samples as frozen whole blood, isolated PBMCs, or DNA extracted from either of those sample types. Concerning this clone: The clone's antigen remains unknown. Per-base qualities were not stored, and no clone one base away is much larger.

TCRbeta CDR3 regions were amplified from genomic DNA by means of the immunoSEQ Assay, a bias-controlled multiplex PCR. In the authors' own workflow: Nucleated cell counts per sample were estimated from amplification of reference gene primers within the assay. To quantify the absolute abundance of each unique TCRbeta CDR3 rearrangement, sequence reads were collapsed and filtered. For each sample, productive Simpson clonality was calculated as the square root of Simpson's diversity index across productive rearrangements. TCRdb limited this immuneACCESS table to in-frame rearrangements with V and J called. A share of clones is missing; checked studies link under half to unresolved V genes, and the rest is unexplained. D and trimming come from the DNA, and the V and J calls and clone size come from that table. The sample records fewer than 45,000 clones, 85% to 90% of which are singletons. The top ten clones comprise 14% of the sample.

Findings and caveats that apply to the study as a whole: Clinical and demographic metadata were provided uncurated, with the amount varying by source and participant.

The TCR originated in a human donor in a cohort sampled during active COVID-19. Sequences were obtained from peripheral blood. The rearranged segments are TRBV19 and TRBJ1-2; the central 8 bases match TRBD1. The CDR3: CASSPDRGYGYTF. At the DNA level, the sequence is TGTGCCAGTAGTCCTGACAGGGGCTATGGCTACACCTTC.